The 25 T cell receptor beta chains below all came from one sample that was sequenced in a study of patients and donors after allogeneic stem cell transplantation (dated by TCRdb to the early 2020s). The library was obtained by RT-PCR. The sequencer was a NextSeq 550. TCRdb redid the processing of the public reads, applying fastp at Q25 and MiXCR, and retained in-frame beta chains. Identical CDR3 protein sequences are pooled into one entry, listed with their most common genes and DNA. The sample table records about a million distinct CDR3 sequences; about a sixth of these occur just once. Together, the top ten hold roughly 6.4% of the sample. The sample comprised blood, either unsorted or a sorted T cell fraction (not recorded which). Receptor source: a human donor who was either an allogeneic HSCT recipient or a stem cell or donor lymphocyte infusion donor (not recorded which). It is not recorded whose cells these are; they may come from a transplant donor.

This clonotype was recorded many times. V and J are TRBV20-1 and TRBJ2-1; 8 bases are shared with TRBD2. With 7 bases clipped from V and 0 bases from J, the junction kept 8 bases outside the gene matches. This CDR3 region has 15 residues. The germline gives CDR1 DFQATT, CDR2 SNEGSKA (reference sequence). The CDR3 nucleotides are TGCAGTGTTTCGGGAGGGCCGGGCTCCTACAATGAGCAGTTCTTC. Translating gives CSVSGGPGSYNEQFF.

The rearrangement uses TRBV5-1 and TRBJ2-6; tentative D call: TRBD1 (5 bases). Germline V lookup: CDR1 SGHRS, CDR2 YFSETQ. The CDR3 is 16 residues long. Trimming removed 4 bases from V and 1 base from J, with 12 bases in between. CDR3 nucleotides: TGCGCCAGCAGCCCCATCCCAGGGTCTGGGGCCAACGTCCTGACTTTC. It encodes CASSPIPGSGANVLTF.

The V call is TRBV16, the J call TRBJ1-5; D is perhaps TRBD1 (6 bases). Trimming left V 8 bases short and J 2 bases short, with 19 bases between. Germline V CDR1 and CDR2: KGHSY, FQNENV. This CDR3 comprises 16 residues. CDR3 amino acids: CASSTGGSWGNQPQHF. CDR3 nucleotide sequence: TGTGCCAGCTCCACCGGGGGCTCCTGGGGCAATCAGCCCCAGCATTTT.

This clonotype was seen a handful of times. The chain couples TRBV11-2 to TRBJ2-7; the D is unclear. Germline V gene lookup returns CDR1 SGHAT and CDR2 FQNNGV. The CDR3 extends over 14 amino acids. V lost 3 bases and J 2 bases, leaving 11 bases between the germline ends. The CDR3 region is CASSFNQGPYEQYF. The CDR3 coding sequence is TGTGCCAGCAGCTTCAATCAAGGACCCTACGAGCAGTACTTC. Together with reference TRBV11-2 and TRBJ2-7, the CDR3 gives the full variable domain: EAGVAQSPRYKIIEKRQSVAFWCNPISGHATLYWYQQILGQGPKLLIQFQNNGVVDDSQLPKDRFSAERLKGVDSTLKIQPAKLEDSAVYLCASSFNQGPYEQYFGPGTRLTVT.

In its sample, this clonotype was seen a few times. The genes are TRBV5-1 and TRBJ2-7; D gene uncertain. CDR1 SGHRS and CDR2 YFSETQ come from the germline V gene. This CDR3 has 14 residues. The V end lost 0 bases, the J end lost 5 bases, and 12 bases lay between the germline ends. The CDR3 DNA sequence: TGCGCCAGCAGCTTGGTAGGTAGCAGGCACGAGCAGTACTTC. Amino acids: CASSLVGSRHEQYF.

This clonotype was observed a handful of times. The chain uses TRBV4-3 and TRBJ2-3, with 9 nucleotides matching TRBD2. Trimming at V came to 0 bases and at J to 4 bases, leaving 5 bases not matched to a gene. The CDR3 is 16 residues long. Looked up from germline, CDR1 is LGHNA and CDR2 is YSLEER. The CDR3 coding sequence is TGCGCCAGCAGCCAAGATGTTAGCGGGGGCTCAGATACGCAGTATTTT. This translates into CASSQDVSGGSDTQYF.

The chain carries TRBV20-1 and TRBJ2-7, with unresolved D. The CDR3 is 13 amino acids. CDR1 and CDR2 (germline): DFQATT, SNEGSKA (reference sequence). Trimming took 3 bases from V and 6 from J, leaving 15 bases between them. The CDR3 loop is CSASQQTGLEQYF. The CDR3 coding sequence is TGCAGTGCTAGCCAACAGACTGGGCTCGAGCAGTACTTC.

The rearrangement joins TRBV20-1 to TRBJ1-2; TRBD1 aligns across 9 bases. The CDR3 is made up of 17 amino acids. Germline lookup yields CDR1 DFQATT and CDR2 SNEGSKA (reference sequence). Trimming at V came to 2 bases and at J to 4 bases, leaving 14 bases not matched to a gene. The CDR3 loop reads CSARPRIPGQGSYGYTF. The CDR3 nucleotides are TGCAGTGCTAGACCACGAATTCCGGGACAGGGATCCTATGGCTACACCTTC.

On this clonotype itself: A read error may account for a junction end that differs from germline. The V and J genes are TRBV29-1 and TRBJ2-3; D may be TRBD2 (6 bases). The CDR3 is 13 residues long. CDR1 is SQVTM and CDR2 is ANQGSEA in the germline V gene. The CDR3 here is CNVGGASTDTQYF. DNA for the CDR3: TGCAACGTTGGCGGGGCTAGCACAGATACGCAGTATTTT.

The rearrangement links TRBV4-3 to TRBJ1-4; TRBD1 might be the D (5 bases). The CDR3 has 15 residues. Germline lookup yields CDR1 LGHNA and CDR2 YSLEER. V was shortened by 0 bases and J by 5 bases, with 10 bases between the two germline ends. The CDR3 DNA reads TGCGCCAGCAGCCAAGACAAGGGACCGAATGAAAAACTGTTTTTT. Amino acid sequence: CASSQDKGPNEKLFF.

The J gene is TRBJ2-5, the V gene TRBV9, with 11 bases fitting TRBD2. The germline CDR1 and CDR2 sequences are SGDLS and YYNGEE. Trimming cost V 0 bases and J 5 bases; bases outside gene matches: 6. This CDR3 comprises 16 residues. The CDR3 is CASSVELAGVMETQYF. The DNA of the CDR3 is TGTGCCAGCAGCGTAGAACTAGCGGGAGTTATGGAGACCCAGTACTTC.

This clonotype was seen a single time. The genes are TRBV4-1 and TRBJ1-1; D remains ambiguous. Trimming took off 4 bases at V and 11 bases at J, with 14 bases between the two ends. The CDR3 runs to 12 residues. The germline gives CDR1 MGHRA, CDR2 YSYEKL. The CDR3 bases are TGCGCCAGCAGCCGTGCGGGTGCGGAGGCTTTCTTT. Protein: CASSRAGAEAFF.

This clonotype turned up a few times. The chain combines TRBV4-3 with TRBJ2-7, with no clear D. Trimming stripped 1 base from V and 3 bases from J, with 10 bases between. The CDR3 consists of 14 residues. Germline loops: CDR1 LGHNA, CDR2 YSLEER. The CDR3 DNA follows: TGCGCCAGCAGCCAAGGAGACACCCTCTACGAGCAGTACTTC. Its protein is CASSQGDTLYEQYF.

This clonotype has just a few counts. The V and J genes are TRBV7-9 and TRBJ1-1; D might be TRBD1 (6 bases). CDR1 and CDR2 (germline): SEHNR, FQNEAQ (reference sequence). Trimming cost V 5 bases and J 0 bases, with 16 bases left between them. CDR3 length equals 16 residues. CDR3 coding DNA: TGTGCCAGCAGCCCCGGGGCGGACAGATTGAACACTGAAGCTTTCTTT. This gives the protein CASSPGADRLNTEAFF.

In its sample, this clonotype was seen many times. The chain is built from TRBV4-2 and TRBJ2-3, with 10 positions matching TRBD2. The V gene end was trimmed by 1 base and the J gene end by 2 bases; junction bases not matched to a gene: 6. CDR1 is LGHNA and CDR2 is YNFKEQ in the germline V gene. CDR3 size: 17 residues. In DNA, the CDR3 is TGTGCCAGCAGCCAAGGGTCTAGCGGGGGATACACAGATACGCAGTATTTT. Translated: CASSQGSSGGYTDTQYF.

This sequence joins TRBV9 and TRBJ2-3; D might be TRBD2 (5 bases). Germline CDR1 reads SGDLS; CDR2 reads YYNGEE. This CDR3 spans 16 amino acids. The ends were cut back, 4 bases at V and 0 bases at J, with 15 bases in the middle. CDR3 DNA sequence: TGTGCCAGCAGCTCCCAGAAAAGCGGAAGCACAGATACGCAGTATTTT. Protein: CASSSQKSGSTDTQYF.

This rearrangement joins TRBV7-3 to TRBJ2-3; D call uncertain. V lost 5 bases, J lost 8 bases, and 14 bases lay in between. The CDR3 runs to 13 residues. CDR1 is SGHTA and CDR2 is FQGTGA in the germline V gene. The CDR3 DNA reads as TGTGCCAGCAGCCCCACCCGAGGCAGTACGCAGTATTTT. Residues: CASSPTRGSTQYF.

This clonotype was seen only a few times. The DNA for the CDR3 is TGCAGTGCTAGTTATTCTGGAAACACCATATATTTT. The encoded protein is CSASYSGNTIYF. V usage is TRBV20-1 and J usage is TRBJ1-3, with unresolved D. V lost 3 bases and J 1 base, leaving 4 bases between the germline ends. The CDR3 has 12 residues. Germline-derived CDR1 and CDR2 are DFQATT and SNEGSKA (reference sequence).

V is TRBV5-1 and J is TRBJ1-1; no definite D call. The CDR3 loop spans 16 amino acids. Between the trimmed V and J ends, which lost 3 bases and 1 base, there was a span of 16 bases. CDR1 is SGHRS, CDR2 YFSETQ, per germline. CDR3 in DNA: TGCGCCAGCAGCTCCCCCACGAGGTCCACGAACACTGAAGCTTTCTTT. Translated: CASSSPTRSTNTEAFF.

This clonotype was detected only a few times. The rearrangement uses TRBV5-6 and TRBJ2-2; 10 bases fit TRBD1. This CDR3 region has 15 residues. Looked up from germline, CDR1 is SGHDT and CDR2 is YYEEEE. J gave up 6 bases and V 4 bases, and 6 bases lay outside the gene matches. The CDR3 nucleotides read TGTGCCAGCAGCATACCGGGACAGGGGTCCGGGGAGCTGTTTTTT. Protein product: CASSIPGQGSGELFF.

The chain links TRBV15 to TRBJ1-1, with D unresolved. This CDR3 contains 14 residues. The germline V and J ends were trimmed by 0 bases and 4 bases, with 9 bases remaining between them. The germline CDR1 and CDR2 sequences are LNHNV and YYDKDF (reference sequence). The chain's CDR3 is CATSRDLGSTEAFF. For the CDR3, the DNA is TGTGCCACCAGCAGAGATCTTGGGAGCACTGAAGCTTTCTTT.

The V call is TRBV6-5, the J call TRBJ1-6; no definite D call. Germline assignment: CDR1 MNHEY and CDR2 SVGAGI. Trimming left V 3 bases short and J 0 bases short, with 3 bases between. The CDR3 consists of 14 residues. The DNA for the CDR3 is TGTGCCAGCAGTTATAACTCCTATAATTCACCCCTCCACTTT. This codes for CASSYNSYNSPLHF.

This clonotype was observed a handful of times. The CDR3 DNA reads as TGCAGCGCCGCTCGGCGGGAGGCTAGCACCGGGGAGCTGTTTTTT. This encodes CSAARREASTGELFF. The chain links TRBV29-1 to TRBJ2-2; TRBD2 aligns across 8 bases. V shed 7 bases and J 4 bases; nucleotides not matched to a gene: 11. From germline, CDR1 is SQVTM and CDR2 ANQGSEA. CDR3 size: 15 residues.

This clonotype was seen a handful of times. CDR3 coding DNA: TGCAGTGGCAACTACGAGGGGGGAGGGACAGATACGCAGTATTTT. Amino acids: CSGNYEGGGTDTQYF. This chain uses TRBV20-1 with TRBJ2-3; D may be TRBD2 (7 bases). The CDR3 contains 15 residues. Germline CDR1 reads DFQATT; CDR2 reads SNEGSKA (reference sequence). Trimming cost V 7 bases and J 3 bases, with 20 bases left between them.

This clonotype has at least ten counts. This chain uses TRBV29-1 with TRBJ1-1, with a tentative D call TRBD1 (5 bases). The CDR3 consists of 11 residues. The germline CDR1 and CDR2 sequences are SQVTM and ANQGSEA. The CDR3 is CRVTENTEAFF. The CDR3 DNA follows: TGCAGGGTGACAGAGAACACTGAAGCTTTCTTT.